A selection of T cell receptor beta chains follows, all from one sample in a study of T-cell reconstitution after alpha-beta-depleted transplantation in children. TCRdb fed the PCR reads into MiXCR, producing one record per CDR3 protein. The table records approximately 400,000 distinct CDR3 sequences, approximately 11% of them present only once. This sample comprised PBMCs from the stem cell graft donor, obtained from the stem cell graft. Receptors were obtained from a human donor who donated a stem cell graft to a child with acute myeloid leukemia. Both conserved end residues are part of each CDR3. A D gene is named only where the DNA matches it firmly. A clone size is listed for some rows: how often the clone was seen (once, few, many), or a class if it is expanded.

d_call | clone_size | j_call | v_call | cdr3_aa | cdr3_nt
. | few | TRBJ1-3 | TRBV10-2 | CASSEADRIHSGNTIYF | TGCGCCAGCAGTGAGGCCGACAGGATACACTCTGGAAACACCATATATTTT
. | few | TRBJ2-5 | TRBV7-2 | CASSARFRETQYF | TGTGCCAGCAGCGCACGCTTCCGTGAGACCCAGTACTTC
. | few | TRBJ2-3 | TRBV24-1 | CATSARTPADTQYF | TGTGCCACCAGTGCCCGGACCCCGGCAGATACGCAGTATTTT
TRBD1 | few | TRBJ2-2 | TRBV5-1 | CASSLFTGTDTGELFF | TGCGCCAGCAGCCTCTTCACCGGGACAGATACCGGGGAGCTGTTTTTT
TRBD1 | . | TRBJ2-3 | TRBV20-1 | CSVGEERQGNTDTQYF | TGCAGCGTTGGGGAAGAACGACAGGGAAACACAGATACGCAGTATTTT
TRBD2 | few | TRBJ2-1 | TRBV10-3 | CAISASGTKNYNEQFF | TGTGCCATCAGTGCCTCCGGGACTAAAAACTACAATGAGCAGTTCTTC
. | . | TRBJ2-7 | TRBV20-1 | CSARRADINEQYF | TGCAGTGCTAGGCGGGCCGACATCAACGAGCAGTACTTC
TRBD2 | few | TRBJ2-1 | TRBV27 | CASSLPSGGYNEQFF | TGTGCCAGCAGTCTACCTAGCGGGGGGTACAATGAGCAGTTCTTC
. | few | TRBJ1-2 | TRBV5-1 | CASSTGTPNYGYTF | TGCGCCAGCAGCACCGGGACGCCTAACTATGGCTACACCTTC
. | few | TRBJ2-7 | TRBV6-5 | CASSSSVGYEQYF | .
. | . | TRBJ2-7 | TRBV6-5 | CASSYSTAFSYEQYF | TGTGCCAGCAGTTACTCTACAGCCTTCTCCTACGAGCAGTACTTC
. | few | TRBJ2-1 | TRBV29-1 | CSVEGAAYNEQFF | TGCAGCGTTGAAGGGGCAGCTTACAATGAGCAGTTCTTC
TRBD2 | many | TRBJ2-1 | TRBV20-1 | CSARLARSYNEQFF | TGCAGTGCAAGACTAGCACGATCCTACAATGAGCAGTTCTTC
. | few | TRBJ2-7 | TRBV5-1 | CASSSDSNYEQYF | TGCGCCAGCAGCTCGGACAGCAACTACGAGCAGTACTTC
. | many | TRBJ2-1 | TRBV4-1 | CASSQEGGPLRYNEQFF | TGCGCCAGCAGCCAAGAGGGGGGACCCCTGCGCTACAATGAGCAGTTCTTC
. | few | TRBJ1-5 | TRBV7-2 | CASSLGQQQPQHF | TGTGCCAGCAGCTTAGGGCAACAGCAGCCCCAGCATTTT
. | . | TRBJ1-5 | TRBV20-1 | CSARPGRGRSQPQHF | TGCAGTGCTAGACCTGGCCGGGGGCGCAGTCAGCCCCAGCATTTT
. | . | TRBJ2-3 | TRBV18 | CASSSQGPQTDTQYF | TGTGCCAGCTCCTCTCAGGGACCCCAAACAGATACGCAGTATTTT
. | . | TRBJ2-5 | TRBV5-1 | CASSLSLGETQYF | TGCGCCAGCAGCTTAAGTTTGGGGGAGACCCAGTACTTC